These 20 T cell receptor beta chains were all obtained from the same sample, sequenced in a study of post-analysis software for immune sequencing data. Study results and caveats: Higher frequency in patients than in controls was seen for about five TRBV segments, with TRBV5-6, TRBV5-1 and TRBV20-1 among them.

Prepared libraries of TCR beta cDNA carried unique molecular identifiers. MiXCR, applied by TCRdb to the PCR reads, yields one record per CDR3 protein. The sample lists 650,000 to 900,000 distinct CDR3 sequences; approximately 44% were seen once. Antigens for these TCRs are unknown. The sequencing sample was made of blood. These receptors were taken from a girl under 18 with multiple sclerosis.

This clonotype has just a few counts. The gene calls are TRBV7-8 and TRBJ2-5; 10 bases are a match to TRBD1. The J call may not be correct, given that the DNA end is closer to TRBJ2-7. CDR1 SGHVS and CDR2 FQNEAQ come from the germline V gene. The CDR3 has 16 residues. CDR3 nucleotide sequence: TGTGCCAGCAGCTTAGGACCCGGGACAGGGGACCACGAGCAGTACTTC. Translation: CASSLGPGTGDHEQYF.

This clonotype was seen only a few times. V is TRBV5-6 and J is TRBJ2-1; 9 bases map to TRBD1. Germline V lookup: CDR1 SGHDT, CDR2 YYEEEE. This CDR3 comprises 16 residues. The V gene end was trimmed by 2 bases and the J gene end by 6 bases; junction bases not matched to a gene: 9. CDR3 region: CASSFPGQGVPNEQFF. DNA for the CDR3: TGTGCCAGCAGCTTTCCGGGACAGGGCGTCCCCAATGAGCAGTTCTTC.

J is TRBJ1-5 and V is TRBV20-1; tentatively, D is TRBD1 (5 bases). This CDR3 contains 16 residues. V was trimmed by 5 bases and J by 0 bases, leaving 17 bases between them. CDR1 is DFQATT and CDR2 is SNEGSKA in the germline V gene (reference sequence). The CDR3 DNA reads TGCAGTGCTCGCCGGGACCGCACCTATAGCAATCAGCCCCAGCATTTT. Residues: CSARRDRTYSNQPQHF.

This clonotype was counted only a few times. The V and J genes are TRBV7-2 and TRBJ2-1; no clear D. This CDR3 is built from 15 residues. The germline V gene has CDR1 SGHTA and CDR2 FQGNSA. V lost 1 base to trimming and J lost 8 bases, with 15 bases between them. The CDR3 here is CASSLGRGLSYEQFF. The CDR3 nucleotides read TGTGCCAGCAGCTTAGGTAGAGGCTTGTCCTATGAGCAGTTCTTC.

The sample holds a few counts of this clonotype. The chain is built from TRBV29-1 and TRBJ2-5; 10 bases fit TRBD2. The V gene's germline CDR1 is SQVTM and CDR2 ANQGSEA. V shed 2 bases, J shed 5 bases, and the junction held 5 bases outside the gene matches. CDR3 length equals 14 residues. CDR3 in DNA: TGCAGCGTTGAACGAGCGGGAGGGGGCGAGACCCAGTACTTC. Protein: CSVERAGGGETQYF.

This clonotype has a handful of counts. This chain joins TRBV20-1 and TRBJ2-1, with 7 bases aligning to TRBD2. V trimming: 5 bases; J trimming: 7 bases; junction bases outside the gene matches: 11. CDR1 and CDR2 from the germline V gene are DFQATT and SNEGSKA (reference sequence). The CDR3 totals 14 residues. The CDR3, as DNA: TGCAGTGCTTGGACTAGTGGGAGCACTAATGAGCAGTTCTTC. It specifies CSAWTSGSTNEQFF.

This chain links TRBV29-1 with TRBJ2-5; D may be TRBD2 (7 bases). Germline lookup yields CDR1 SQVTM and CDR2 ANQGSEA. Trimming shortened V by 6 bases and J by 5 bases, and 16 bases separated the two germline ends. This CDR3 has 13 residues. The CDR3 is CSVEGGPGETQYF. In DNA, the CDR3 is TGCAGCGTGGAGGGGGGGCCGGGGGAGACCCAGTACTTC.

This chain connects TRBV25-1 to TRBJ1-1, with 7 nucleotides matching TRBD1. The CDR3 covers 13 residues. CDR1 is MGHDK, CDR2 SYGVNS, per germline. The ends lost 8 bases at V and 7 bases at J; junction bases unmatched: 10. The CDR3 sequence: CASGQDVYGEAFF. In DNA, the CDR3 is TGTGCCAGCGGACAGGATGTATATGGTGAAGCTTTCTTT.

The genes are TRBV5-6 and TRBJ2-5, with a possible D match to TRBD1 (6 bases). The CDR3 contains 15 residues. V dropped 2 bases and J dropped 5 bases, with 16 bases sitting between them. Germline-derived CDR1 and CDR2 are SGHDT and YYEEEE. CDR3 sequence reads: CASSFSDRLGETQYF. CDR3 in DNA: TGTGCCAGCAGCTTCTCGGACAGACTGGGGGAGACCCAGTACTTC.

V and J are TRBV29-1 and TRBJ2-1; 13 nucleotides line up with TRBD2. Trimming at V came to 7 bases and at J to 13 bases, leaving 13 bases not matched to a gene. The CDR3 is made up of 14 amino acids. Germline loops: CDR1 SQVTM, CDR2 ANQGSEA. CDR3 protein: CSGSGLAGSGPQFF. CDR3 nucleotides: TGCAGCGGCTCGGGACTAGCGGGGTCGGGCCCCCAGTTCTTC.

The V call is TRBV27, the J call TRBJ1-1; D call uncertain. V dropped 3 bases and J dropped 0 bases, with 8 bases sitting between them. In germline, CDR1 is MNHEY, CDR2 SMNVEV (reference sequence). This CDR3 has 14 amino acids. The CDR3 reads CASSFRGMNTEAFF. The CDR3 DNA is TGTGCCAGCAGTTTCCGAGGGATGAACACTGAAGCTTTCTTT.

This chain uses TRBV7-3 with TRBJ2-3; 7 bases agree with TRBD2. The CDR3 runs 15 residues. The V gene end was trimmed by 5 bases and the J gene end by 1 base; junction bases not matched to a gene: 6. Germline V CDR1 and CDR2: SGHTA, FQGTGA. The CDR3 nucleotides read TGTGCCAGCAGCCCCCGGGGAGGGGGCACAGATACGCAGTATTTT. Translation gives CASSPRGGGTDTQYF.

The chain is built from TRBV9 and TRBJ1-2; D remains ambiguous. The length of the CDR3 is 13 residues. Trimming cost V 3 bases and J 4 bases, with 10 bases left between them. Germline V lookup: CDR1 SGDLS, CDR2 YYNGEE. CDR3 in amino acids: CASSGHRLYGYTF. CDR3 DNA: TGTGCCAGCAGCGGACACCGACTCTATGGCTACACCTTC.

CDR3 protein: CSARTERVVGNEQFF. The CDR3 region has the DNA TGCAGTGCTAGAACGGAGCGGGTAGTGGGCAATGAGCAGTTCTTC. This chain uses TRBV20-1 with TRBJ2-1, with D maybe TRBD2 (6 bases). The CDR3 is 15 amino acids. Looked up from germline, CDR1 is DFQATT and CDR2 is SNEGSKA (reference sequence). The V and J ends lost 2 bases and 6 bases respectively, with 17 bases between them.

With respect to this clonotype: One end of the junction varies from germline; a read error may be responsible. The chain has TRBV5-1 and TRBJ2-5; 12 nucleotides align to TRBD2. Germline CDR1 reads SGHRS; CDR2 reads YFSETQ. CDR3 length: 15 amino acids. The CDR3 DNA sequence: TGCGCCAGCGGCTTGACTAGCGGGAGACAGGAGACCCAGTACTTC. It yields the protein CASGLTSGRQETQYF.

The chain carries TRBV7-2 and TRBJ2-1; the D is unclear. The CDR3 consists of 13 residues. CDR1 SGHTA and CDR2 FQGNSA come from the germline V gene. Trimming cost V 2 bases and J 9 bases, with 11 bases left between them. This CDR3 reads CASSLIESGEQFF. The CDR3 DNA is TGTGCCAGCAGCTTAATAGAATCCGGTGAGCAGTTCTTC.

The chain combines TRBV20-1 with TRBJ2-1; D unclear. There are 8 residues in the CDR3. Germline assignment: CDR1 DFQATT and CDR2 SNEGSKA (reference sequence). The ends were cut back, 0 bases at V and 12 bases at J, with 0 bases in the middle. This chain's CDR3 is CSAREQFF. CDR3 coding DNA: TGCAGTGCTAGAGAGCAGTTCTTC.

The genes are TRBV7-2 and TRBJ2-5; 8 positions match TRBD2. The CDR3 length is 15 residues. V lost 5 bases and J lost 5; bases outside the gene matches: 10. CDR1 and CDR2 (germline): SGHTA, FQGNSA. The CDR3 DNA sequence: TGTGCCAGCAGCCCTTTCTTGGCTAGCGGGGAGACCCAGTACTTC. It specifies CASSPFLASGETQYF.

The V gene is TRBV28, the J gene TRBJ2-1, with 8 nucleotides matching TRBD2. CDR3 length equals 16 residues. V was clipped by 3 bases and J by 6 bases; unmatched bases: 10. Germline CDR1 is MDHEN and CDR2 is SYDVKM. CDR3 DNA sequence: TGTGCCAGCAGTTTTTTGGGACTAGGTGCGGGCAATGAGCAGTTCTTC. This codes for CASSFLGLGAGNEQFF.

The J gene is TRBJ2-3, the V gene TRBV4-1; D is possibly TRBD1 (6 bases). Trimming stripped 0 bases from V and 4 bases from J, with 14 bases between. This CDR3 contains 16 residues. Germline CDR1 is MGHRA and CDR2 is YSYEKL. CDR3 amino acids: CASSQDRGPLADTQYF. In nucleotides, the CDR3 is TGCGCCAGCAGCCAAGACAGGGGCCCATTGGCAGATACGCAGTATTTT.